The entry below gives a single TCR beta chain sequence along with its context. Its specificity is not known. Mismatch with germline at one junction end may stem from a read error. The data belong to a study of blood T cells in healthy people across ages. General study points: Compared with aged donors, long-lived donors showed fewer expanded clones, suggesting selection.

From germline, CDR1 is LGHNA and CDR2 YSLEER. CDR3 length: 16 amino acids. Using a J-beta primer mix together with a sample-barcoded 5' primer, a second PCR was run for roughly 7 to 12 cycles. A template-switch adaptor that had 12 random nucleotides put a tag on each cDNA molecule. TCRdb reanalysed the 5' RACE reads using MiXCR and keeps one entry per CDR3 protein. This table holds 800,000 to 1,000,000 distinct CDR3 sequences, roughly 52% found once. The genes are TRBV4-3 and TRBJ1-5, with D unclear. Sequencing was performed on blood. This receptor was identified in a man younger than 40 in good health. The CDR3 coding sequence is TGCGCCACCAGCCAAGATAGTACCTCAAGCAATCAGCCCCAGCATTTT. Its translation is CATSQDSTSSNQPQHF.